This T cell receptor (beta chain) was obtained from a study of pediatric ulcerative colitis. Study outcomes and limitations: Rectal repertoires separated controls, mild-moderate and acute severe colitis.

As regards this clone: Its antigen is still unknown.

Here immunoSEQ multiplex PCR was the method, and the copy in TCRdb shows in-frame clones only, minus some. The sample holds about 36,000 clones; approximately 87% are singletons and the top ten take roughly 24%. Material for sequencing was blood. This TCR was recovered from a girl aged 5-17 years with moderate ulcerative colitis.

This chain's CDR3 is CASSEAGERVETQYF. DNA for the CDR3: TGTGCCAGCAGTGAAGCAGGAGAGCGGGTGGAGACCCAGTACTTC. The rearrangement joins TRBV2 to TRBJ2-5; tentative D call: TRBD2 (6 bases). The CDR3 has 15 amino acids. Looked up from germline, CDR1 is SNHLY and CDR2 is FYNNEI. V lost 0 bases, J lost 5 bases, and 13 bases lay in between.